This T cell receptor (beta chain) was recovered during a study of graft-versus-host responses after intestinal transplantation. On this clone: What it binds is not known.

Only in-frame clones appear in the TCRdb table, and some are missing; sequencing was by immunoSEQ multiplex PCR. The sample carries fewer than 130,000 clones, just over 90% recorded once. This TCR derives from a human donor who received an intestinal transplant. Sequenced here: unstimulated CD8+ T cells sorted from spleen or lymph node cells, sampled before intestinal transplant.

CDR3 nucleotide sequence: TGTGCCAGCAGCCCCGGGCTAGCCCCCTACGAGCAGTACTTC. Residues: CASSPGLAPYEQYF. This chain links TRBV27 with TRBJ2-7; a weak D match, TRBD2 (5 bases). Germline loops: CDR1 MNHEY, CDR2 SMNVEV (reference sequence). CDR3 length equals 14 residues. Trimming took 6 bases from V and 2 from J, leaving 14 bases between them.